This TCR beta chain was recorded in a study of CD8+ T cells in alopecia areata. Study context: It was oral tofacitinib, at 5 to 10 mg twice daily, that treated patients received.

Alopecia areata patients provided lesional scalp punch biopsies and peripheral blood. Sorted out of PBMCs were CD4+ T cells and CD8+ T cells. Once RNA had been extracted, it was reverse transcribed into cDNA to act as the sequencing template. Generated by immunoSEQ multiplex PCR, the TCRdb table keeps only in-frame clones and is missing some. This sample has about 150,000 clones, with roughly 50% found just once. Germline CDR1 and CDR2: SQVTM and ANQGSEA. The CDR3 covers 15 residues. Trimming at V came to 8 bases and at J to 1 base, leaving 13 bases not matched to a gene. A word on this clone: The antigen is unknown.

Points from the study as a whole: Sequenced scalp T cells also include alphabeta T cells resident in normal skin.

The TCR sequence derives from a human donor with alopecia areata. The J gene is TRBJ1-1, the V gene TRBV29-1; 7 bases agree with TRBD1. Sequenced input: CD4+ T cells sorted from blood. The CDR3, as DNA: TGCAGCTACTCTAAGGGGGCAGGGCCGAACACTGAAGCTTTCTTT. Translated: CSYSKGAGPNTEAFF. The entire variable domain, with the rest obtained from reference TRBV29-1 and TRBJ1-1, is as follows: SAVISQKPSRDICQRGTSLTIQCQVDSQVTMMFWYRQQPGQSLTLIATANQGSEATYESGFVIDKFPISRPNLTFSTLTVSNMSPEDSSIYLCSYSKGAGPNTEAFFGQGTRLTVV.